Listed here are 11 T cell receptor beta chains from one sample, sequenced in a study of CD8 T cells in Susac syndrome. RNA in amounts of 0.5 to 1 ug was reverse transcribed with random hexamers. In TCRdb, the immunoSEQ multiplex PCR reads were re-called with MiXCR into one record per CDR3 protein. The repertoire includes about 53,000 distinct CDR3 sequences, approximately 95% of them detected once, and less than 0.8% sits in the top ten. Source material: CD8+ T cells from PBMCs. Every receptor here comes from a human donor with Susac syndrome.

The V and J genes are TRBV11-2 and TRBJ1-2, with 12 bases lining up with TRBD1. With V trimmed by 5 bases and J by 6 bases, 7 bases remained unmatched. Germline loops: CDR1 SGHAT, CDR2 FQNNGV. CDR3 size: 15 residues. The CDR3 DNA reads TGTGCCAGCAGCGTAAGGGACAGGGGGCTAGATGGCTACACCTTC. Its translation: CASSVRDRGLDGYTF.

This clonotype came up once. The chain recombines TRBV3-1 with TRBJ2-5; perhaps TRBD2 as D (5 bases). Germline assignment: CDR1 LGHDT and CDR2 YNNKEL (reference sequence). V lost 0 bases and J 3 bases, leaving 8 bases between the germline ends. The CDR3 length is 14 residues. CDR3 bases: TGTGCCAGCAGCCAAGAAGGAGCGGAAGAGACCCAGTACTTC. This codes for CASSQEGAEETQYF.

This chain connects TRBV27 to TRBJ2-1; D not certain. CDR1 MNHEY and CDR2 SMNVEV come from the germline V gene (reference sequence). Trimming pared 0 bases from V and 3 bases from J, leaving 9 bases between. The CDR3 spans 15 residues. The DNA for the CDR3 is TGTGCCAGCAGTTTATCCGGGTCCCTCTACAATGAGCAGTTCTTC. It specifies CASSLSGSLYNEQFF.

The chain employs TRBV14 and TRBJ1-2, with D uncertain. The CDR3 has 11 residues. From germline, CDR1 is SGHDN and CDR2 FVKESK. V lost 3 bases, J lost 5 bases, and 4 bases lay in between. The CDR3 DNA reads as TGTGCCAGCAGCCATCATTATGGCTACACCTTC. Protein product: CASSHHYGYTF.

V gene TRBV7-9 combines with J gene TRBJ1-4, with D possibly TRBD1 on 5 matching bases. The germline gives CDR1 SEHNR, CDR2 FQNEAQ (reference sequence). Trimming pared 5 bases from V and 7 bases from J, leaving 17 bases between. The CDR3 sequence is 15 residues long. Here the CDR3 reads CASSPRRDPFEKLFF. For the CDR3, the DNA is TGTGCCAGCAGCCCCCGTCGGGACCCGTTTGAAAAACTGTTTTTT. Using reference TRBV7-9 and TRBJ1-4 for the parts outside the CDR3, the full variable domain is DTGVSQNPRHKITKRGQNVTFRCDPISEHNRLYWYRQTLGQGPEFLTYFQNEAQLEKSRLLSDRFSAERPKGSFSTLEIQRTEQGDSAMYLCASSPRRDPFEKLFFGSGTQLSVL.

This rearrangement joins TRBV4-1 to TRBJ1-2; TRBD1 is a possible D gene (6 bases). This CDR3 contains 14 residues. CDR1 MGHRA and CDR2 YSYEKL come from the germline V gene. V was trimmed by 2 bases and J by 6 bases, leaving 13 bases between them. DNA for the CDR3: TGCGCCAGCAGCCAACATGACCAGGGGAATGGCTACACCTTC. This sequence encodes CASSQHDQGNGYTF.

Written as DNA, the CDR3 is TGTGCCAGCAGTCCCCTCGGCGGCACTGAAGCTTTCTTT. Protein product: CASSPLGGTEAFF. The chain combines TRBV12-3 or TRBV12-4 with TRBJ1-1; D uncertain. The CDR3 runs to 13 residues. V dropped 5 bases and J dropped 4 bases, with 11 bases sitting between them.

The chain links TRBV5-1 to TRBJ1-1; unclear D gene. The germline V gene has CDR1 SGHRS and CDR2 YFSETQ. This CDR3 has 14 amino acids. Between the trimmed V and J ends, which lost 1 base and 3 bases, there was a span of 10 bases. CDR3: CASSLLLDDTEAFF. The CDR3 DNA reads as TGCGCCAGCAGCTTGCTACTCGACGACACTGAAGCTTTCTTT.

V is TRBV7-9 and J is TRBJ1-4, with D unresolved. V lost 5 bases and J lost 4, with 14 bases in between. The CDR3 totals 15 residues. Germline CDR1 reads SEHNR; CDR2 reads FQNEAQ (reference sequence). The CDR3 DNA follows: TGTGCCAGCAGCCTGGCCGGTGAAGTTAATGAAAAACTGTTTTTT. This gives the protein CASSLAGEVNEKLFF.

The rearrangement joins TRBV6-5 to TRBJ2-1; D possibly corresponds to TRBD2 (7 bases). V lost 1 base and J 4 bases, leaving 11 bases between the germline ends. The CDR3 runs 15 residues. In germline, CDR1 is MNHEY, CDR2 SVGAGI. The CDR3 region has the DNA TGTGCCAGCAGTTACTTTGCGGGGGCGTACAATGAGCAGTTCTTC. It encodes CASSYFAGAYNEQFF.

This chain links TRBV4-3 with TRBJ1-2; possibly TRBD1 for D (5 bases). The V end was cut by 4 bases, the J end by 4 bases, with 19 bases between. Looked up from germline, CDR1 is LGHNA and CDR2 is YSLEER. This CDR3 is 16 amino acids long. CDR3 in DNA: TGCGCCAGCAGCCCTACCGCGTGGGGCTTAATCTATGGCTACACCTTC. As protein: CASSPTAWGLIYGYTF.